The source of this T cell receptor (beta chain) is a study of T cell responses to AZD1222 COVID-19 vaccine. V was trimmed by 3 bases and J by 3 bases, leaving 24 bases between them. The CDR3 is 19 residues long. Germline-derived CDR1 and CDR2 are SGHAT and FQNNGV. Libraries were prepared by immunoSEQ multiplex PCR; TCRdb keeps only in-frame clonotypes and omits some of them. Counted here are over 110,000 clones, about 91% occurring once; the ten biggest clones make up 9.3%. Whole-study findings and limits: The CD4 TCRs associated with vaccination extended across spike and predominated at 160-218 and 743-854.

Comments on this clone: The antigen remains undetermined.

The chain recombines TRBV11-2 with TRBJ2-4; possible D gene TRBD2, 5 bases. The source was peripheral blood, collected 28 days after the second AZD1222 dose. The clonotype originates from an adult who received the AZD1222 COVID-19 vaccine. The CDR3 DNA sequence: TGTGCCAGCAGCTTCCACCTTCGGACGAACGGGGTAGTCAAAAACATTCAGTACTTC. It specifies CASSFHLRTNGVVKNIQYF.